This T cell receptor beta chain stems from a study of identical twins. The study, taken as a whole, reports: Its conclusions, products of cross-sectional statistical analysis, did not come from following the same donors.

A note on this clonotype: Antigen: not known.

TCRdb ran MiXCR on the 5' RACE reads and lists one entry per CDR3 protein. Among 450,000 to 500,000 distinct CDR3 sequences, 14% were seen once, and the ten largest hold 0.98%. CDR1 and CDR2 (germline): SGHAT, FQNNGV. The CDR3 sequence is 16 residues long. V was clipped by 5 bases and J by 7 bases; unmatched bases: 9. All donors were healthy Caucasians. This sample also appeared in a second study, on yellow fever vaccine responses in identical twins.

This chain connects TRBV11-2 to TRBJ2-2, with 11 bases fitting TRBD2. Sample: CD4+ T cells sorted from blood. The source is a woman aged 18 to 35 in good health. CDR3 sequence (DNA): TGTGCCAGCAGCCCCATTTTAGGACTAGCGGGCGGGGAGCTGTTTTTT. Residues: CASSPILGLAGGELFF.